The 6 T cell receptor beta chains given below trace back to one sample, sequenced in a study of cytomegalovirus exposure and HLA in healthy donors. The repertoire was sequenced with immunoSEQ multiplex PCR; TCRdb's copy has only in-frame clones and lacks some. This repertoire shows a few hundred thousand clones, 80% to 90% found once; its top ten account for about 1%. The sequenced sample was PBMCs. All receptors come from a woman in her late teens or twenties in good health and CMV-seronegative.

This clone occurred once. CDR3 nucleotide sequence: TGTGCCAGCAGCCCAAGCTCGGGACAGTCTTATGGCTACACCTTC. This encodes CASSPSSGQSYGYTF. The chain employs TRBV9 and TRBJ1-2, with 7 nucleotides matching TRBD1. Per germline, CDR1 SGDLS and CDR2 YYNGEE. CDR3 length: 15 residues. V lost 4 bases, J lost 5 bases, and 11 bases stayed unmatched.

The rearrangement links TRBV27 to TRBJ1-5; TRBD1 matches 7 bases. The CDR3 covers 14 residues. The germline V gene encodes CDR1 MNHEY and CDR2 SMNVEV (reference sequence). V gave up 3 bases and J gave up 10 bases; unmatched junction bases: 9. The CDR3 DNA reads TGTGCCAGCAGTTTGGGGACAGCTGTATACCCCCAGCATTTT. Amino acid sequence: CASSLGTAVYPQHF.

The genes are TRBV7-3 and TRBJ2-3; a weak D match, TRBD2 (6 bases). V lost 5 bases, J lost 0 bases, and 12 bases lay in between. The CDR3 is 15 residues long. Germline assignment: CDR1 SGHTA and CDR2 FQGTGA. In nucleotides, the CDR3 is TGTGCCAGCAGCGAGAGTAGCGGTAGCACAGATACGCAGTATTTT. Residues: CASSESSGSTDTQYF.

This clone was picked up one time. The rearrangement uses TRBV7-9 and TRBJ2-1; 10 bases agree with TRBD2. The CDR3 spans 15 residues. In germline, CDR1 is SEHNR, CDR2 FQNEAQ (reference sequence). The V and J ends lost 5 bases and 2 bases, in that order; junction bases with no gene match: 3. Here the CDR3 reads CASSPSGGAYNEQFF. Here the CDR3 DNA reads TGTGCCAGCAGCCCAAGCGGGGGGGCCTACAATGAGCAGTTCTTC.

The chain is built from TRBV6-5 and TRBJ1-5; D is unresolved. CDR1 is MNHEY and CDR2 is SVGAGI in the germline V gene. V was shortened by 3 bases and J by 5 bases, with 11 bases between the two germline ends. This CDR3 has 14 residues. The CDR3 loop is CASSYRPQDQPQHF. As DNA, the CDR3 is TGTGCCAGCAGTTATCGGCCCCAGGATCAGCCCCAGCATTTT.

The gene calls are TRBV28 and TRBJ2-7; 8 bases map to TRBD1. Germline-derived CDR1 and CDR2 are MDHEN and SYDVKM. Germline trimming cut 5 bases from V and 3 bases from J; bases unmatched to any gene: 6. This CDR3 contains 14 residues. The CDR3 DNA follows: TGTGCCAGCAGTGATAAGACAGGGGTCTACGAGCAGTACTTC. This sequence encodes CASSDKTGVYEQYF.